This TCR beta chain was identified in a study of blood T cell repertoires in COVID-19. Germline CDR1 reads KGHSH; CDR2 reads LQKENI. Losses at the gene ends were 5 bases for V and 5 bases for J; bases not matched to a gene: 5. The CDR3 runs 14 residues. Generated by immunoSEQ multiplex PCR, the TCRdb table keeps only in-frame clones and is missing some. The sample includes 250,000 to 300,000 clones, approximately 90% seen only once; the top ten take around 16%. Cohort assignment relied on participant-reported clinical history. This TCR derives from a man between 18 and 35 years old who had recovered from COVID-19. Sequenced: PBMCs or T cells enriched from blood (not recorded which). This sequence joins TRBV18 and TRBJ2-7; TRBD2 agrees at 11 bases. The CDR3 region has the DNA TGTGCCAGCTCATCATTGACTAGCGGGGACGAGCAGTACTTC. Amino acids: CASSSLTSGDEQYF.